One sample yielded the 5 T cell receptor beta chains listed below, sequenced in a study of cytomegalovirus exposure and HLA in healthy donors. Amplification used 60 Vbeta primers and 13 Jbeta primers. Generated by immunoSEQ multiplex PCR, the TCRdb table keeps only in-frame clones and is missing some. The sample yields around 180,000 clones, roughly 82% seen once. The specimen sequenced was PBMCs. These receptors were taken from a woman aged 45-65 years in good health and CMV-seronegative.

V and J are TRBV27 and TRBJ2-7, with TRBD1 matching over 10 bases. V lost 4 bases, J lost 4 bases, and 1 base stayed unmatched. The CDR3 is 13 residues long. Germline CDR1 and CDR2: MNHEY and SMNVEV (reference sequence). The CDR3 sequence is CASSWDRGYEQYF. CDR3 nucleotide sequence: TGTGCCAGCAGTTGGGACAGGGGTTACGAGCAGTACTTC.

The gene calls are TRBV11-2 and TRBJ1-1; perhaps TRBD1 as D (5 bases). V was trimmed by 2 bases and J by 4 bases, leaving 8 bases between them. The CDR3 sequence is 13 residues long. The germline CDR1 and CDR2 sequences are SGHAT and FQNNGV. In DNA form, the CDR3 reads TGTGCCAGCAGCTTAATCAGGGCCACTGAAGCTTTCTTT. This encodes CASSLIRATEAFF.

This clone was detected only once. The chain is built from TRBV5-1 and TRBJ2-5, with TRBD2 matching 7 bases. The ends lost 4 bases at V and 5 bases at J; junction bases unmatched: 5. The CDR3 is 13 amino acids. Germline V gives CDR1 SGHRS, CDR2 YFSETQ. As DNA, the CDR3 is TGCGCCAGCAGCGCGGGGGTGGGGGAGACCCAGTACTTC. This sequence encodes CASSAGVGETQYF.

The chain joins TRBV7-6 to TRBJ2-5, with 7 bases fitting TRBD2. The end of the DNA aligns better with TRBJ2-7, so the J call may be wrong. The CDR3 is 15 amino acids. In germline, CDR1 is SGHVS, CDR2 FNYEAQ. CDR3 in DNA: TGTGCCAGCAGCTTAGGGGTAGCGGGCTACAACGAGCAGTACTTC. As protein: CASSLGVAGYNEQYF.

Of note for this clone: Relative to the germline gene, one junction end is altered; a read error may explain this. The chain couples TRBV7-7 to TRBJ2-3, with D perhaps matching TRBD1 (7 bases). The CDR3 covers 15 residues. Germline values: CDR1 SSHAT, CDR2 FNYEAQ (reference sequence). The CDR3 is CASSLNGGQRDTQYF. DNA for the CDR3: TGTGCTAGCAGCTTGAACGGGGGACAGCGGGATACGCAGTATTTT.